This record looks at one T cell receptor beta chain sequence and its context. Repertoires were generated with immunoSEQ multiplex PCR, while TCRdb's copy carries only in-frame clones and drops some. The data contain around 230,000 clones, 82% of them singletons. The CDR3 extends over 15 amino acids. The germline CDR1 and CDR2 sequences are SGHTS and YDEGEE. The ends were cut back, 4 bases at V and 2 bases at J, with 13 bases in the middle. The data stem from a study of blood T cell repertoires in COVID-19. At the level of the study: The analysed material was cDNA or gDNA that came from T cells, B-cell-depleted T cells, or PBMCs.

The source is a woman aged 55-69 years with active or convalescent COVID-19. Sequencing input: peripheral blood. The chain employs TRBV5-8 and TRBJ1-5; perhaps TRBD1 as D (5 bases). The DNA of the CDR3 is TGTGCCAGCAGCCCTTTGTGGGGGGGCAATCAGCCCCAGCATTTT. Protein: CASSPLWGGNQPQHF.